The next 15 T cell receptor beta chains were all read from a single sample in a study of metastatic and nonmetastatic thyroid tumors. Prior to thyroid surgery, none of the patients had received any treatment. TCRdb used MiXCR to call clones anew from the PCR reads. This table holds 8,500 to 13,000 clones, 12% found once. The sample was blood. The source is a female donor with papillary thyroid cancer or a benign thyroid nodule (not recorded which). Some clones in this sample may be carry-over from other donors' samples.

This clone qualifies as medium-sized. The V call is TRBV4-1, the J call TRBJ2-7; 14 bases map to TRBD2. J gave up 0 bases and V 1 base, and 8 bases lay outside the gene matches. The CDR3 covers 19 residues. Germline-derived CDR1 and CDR2 are MGHRA and YSYEKL. The CDR3 DNA is TGCGCCAGCAGCCAAGCTAGGACTAGCGGGGGGCGTAGCTCCTACGAGCAGTACTTC. Protein sequence: CASSQARTSGGRSSYEQYF.

The V gene is TRBV24-1, the J gene TRBJ1-2; TRBD1 is a possible D gene (5 bases). The V and J ends lost 4 bases and 5 bases respectively, with 13 bases between them. The CDR3 extends over 14 amino acids. Germline V gene data show CDR1 as KGHDR and CDR2 as SFDVKD. The chain's CDR3 is CATSDNGKGYGYTF. CDR3 in DNA: TGTGCCACCAGTGACAACGGGAAGGGGTATGGCTACACCTTC.

The V and J genes are TRBV20-1 and TRBJ2-5; unclear D gene. This CDR3 region has 13 residues. Germline loops: CDR1 DFQATT, CDR2 SNEGSKA (reference sequence). Trimming shortened V by 0 bases and J by 4 bases, and 9 bases separated the two germline ends. The CDR3 DNA is TGCAGTGCTAGAGATCTGGTAGTAGAGACCCAGTACTTC. Amino acids: CSARDLVVETQYF.

This clone is medium-sized. The chain employs TRBV6-1 and TRBJ1-2; no clear D gene. Germline V gene sequence: CDR1 MNHNS, CDR2 SASEGT. V was pared by 5 bases and J by 9 bases, with 13 bases between. CDR3 size: 12 residues. CDR3 loop: CASSTSLISYTF. In DNA form, the CDR3 reads TGTGCCAGCAGTACAAGCCTTATAAGCTACACCTTC.

The genes are TRBV11-2 and TRBJ1-2, with 7 nucleotides matching TRBD1. Trimming cost V 1 base and J 8 bases; bases outside gene matches: 16. In germline, CDR1 is SGHAT, CDR2 FQNNGV. This CDR3 comprises 17 residues. The CDR3 region is CASSLVEAQGPMEGYTF. In DNA, the CDR3 is TGTGCCAGCAGCTTAGTCGAGGCACAGGGGCCAATGGAAGGCTACACCTTC.

By share of the sample, this clone is medium-sized (0.01 to 0.1%). The chain carries TRBV6-4 and TRBJ1-1, with 7 bases matching TRBD1. The CDR3 totals 14 residues. Looked up from germline, CDR1 is MRHNA and CDR2 is SNTAGT. V trimming: 0 bases; J trimming: 7 bases; junction bases outside the gene matches: 5. CDR3 coding DNA: TGTGCCAGCAGTGACTCTAGCAGGGGGAGTGAAGCTTTCTTT. Translating gives CASSDSSRGSEAFF.

The table lists this clone with many counts. The CDR3 DNA follows: TGTGCCAGCAGCGGGGATATCAATGAGCAGTTCTTC. It specifies CASSGDINEQFF. The chain uses TRBV9 and TRBJ2-1; D call uncertain. Germline CDR1 is SGDLS and CDR2 is YYNGEE. The CDR3 consists of 12 residues. Trimming took off 3 bases at V and 6 bases at J, with 7 bases between the two ends.

This clone was seen ten or more times. The chain uses TRBV6-1 and TRBJ1-6, with TRBD1 identical over 7 bases. Germline CDR1 is MNHNS and CDR2 is SASEGT. This CDR3 spans 14 amino acids. The ends lost 3 bases at V and 8 bases at J; junction bases unmatched: 4. The chain's CDR3 is CASSDRGADSPLHF. The CDR3 bases are TGTGCCAGCAGTGACAGGGGGGCAGATTCACCCCTCCACTTT.

Relative to its sample, this clone is medium-sized (0.01 to 0.1%). The chain is built from TRBV4-2 and TRBJ2-3, with D perhaps TRBD2 (5 bases). The V and J ends lost 4 bases and 5 bases respectively, with 13 bases between them. Germline V gene data show CDR1 as LGHNA and CDR2 as YNFKEQ. The CDR3 has 14 amino acids. The DNA for the CDR3 is TGTGCCAGCAGCCTCCAGACCCGGGAAGATACGCAGTATTTT. Its protein product is CASSLQTREDTQYF.

The table lists this clone with many counts. The chain employs TRBV5-6 and TRBJ2-7; D remains ambiguous. Trimming took off 0 bases at V and 0 bases at J, with 7 bases between the two ends. The CDR3 has 14 amino acids. The germline gives CDR1 SGHDT, CDR2 YYEEEE. CDR3 amino acids: CASSLDWGSYEQYF. CDR3 sequence (DNA): TGTGCCAGCAGCTTGGACTGGGGCTCCTACGAGCAGTACTTC.

This clone was found many times. For the CDR3, the DNA is TGCGCCAGCAGCACAGATCCTCGCGGTGAGCAGTTCTTC. Its translation is CASSTDPRGEQFF. This rearrangement joins TRBV5-1 to TRBJ2-1; no definite D call. CDR1 SGHRS and CDR2 YFSETQ come from the germline V gene. The CDR3 has 13 amino acids. V dropped 4 bases and J dropped 9 bases, with 14 bases sitting between them. The full variable domain, its missing parts supplied by reference TRBV5-1 and TRBJ2-1, is KAGVTQTPRYLIKTRGQQVTLSCSPISGHRSVSWYQQTPGQGLQFLFEYFSETQRNKGNFPGRFSGRQFSNSRSEMNVSTLELGDSALYLCASSTDPRGEQFFGPGTRLTVL.

The sample holds many counts of this clone. At one of its ends the junction is not consistent with the germline gene, which may arise from a read error. Other DNA variants within this sample encode the same CDR3. V gene TRBV7-8 combines with J gene TRBJ2-5, with D perhaps given as TRBD1 or TRBD2 (5 bases each). The CDR3 totals 16 residues. CDR1 is SGHVS and CDR2 is FQNEAQ in the germline V gene. DNA for the CDR3: TGCGCCAGCAGCGAAACCGGGACGGCCGACCAAGAGACCCAGTACTTC. It yields the protein CASSETGTADQETQYF.

By sample share, this clone is medium-sized (0.01 to 0.1%). The rearrangement links TRBV6-1 to TRBJ2-7; 14 bases agree with TRBD2. This CDR3 is built from 15 residues. The trim removed 6 bases at V and 5 bases at J, leaving 6 bases unmatched. Germline V gene data show CDR1 as MNHNS and CDR2 as SASEGT. This CDR3 reads CASSRTSGGHDEQYF. CDR3 DNA sequence: TGTGCCAGCAGCAGGACTAGCGGGGGGCATGACGAGCAGTACTTC.

Within the sample, this clone is medium-sized. The rearrangement uses TRBV12-3 or TRBV12-4 and TRBJ2-7; TRBD1 matches 7 bases. V was clipped by 3 bases and J by 4 bases; unmatched bases: 6. CDR3 size: 14 residues. CDR3 sequence (DNA): TGTGCCAGCAGTTTGAGGCAGGGGGTGTACGAGCAGTACTTC. Translated: CASSLRQGVYEQYF.

This clone qualifies as medium-sized (0.01 to 0.1%). The V and J genes are TRBV12-3 or TRBV12-4 and TRBJ1-1, with 11 bases matching TRBD1. The CDR3 length is 14 residues. Trimming at V came to 5 bases and at J to 6 bases, leaving 5 bases not matched to a gene. CDR3 sequence: CASSHPGQGAEAFF. DNA for the CDR3: TGTGCCAGCAGTCATCCGGGACAGGGGGCTGAAGCTTTCTTT.